This paragraph reports one TCR beta chain. The protocol was immunoSEQ multiplex PCR, while the TCRdb copy is restricted to in-frame clones and leaves out a portion. This table has some 38,000 clones, more than 75% appearing once. CDR3 length: 13 amino acids. Germline CDR1 is PRHDT and CDR2 is FYEKMQ (reference sequence). The V and J ends lost 4 bases and 7 bases respectively, with 14 bases between them. This sample is drawn from a study of T cell changes during pregnancy in multiple sclerosis. The sequence was collected from a female donor with multiple sclerosis, enrolled in a pregnancy study. The chain carries TRBV13 and TRBJ2-7; tentative D call: TRBD2 (7 bases). Sequenced material: CD8+ T cells from peripheral blood mononuclear cells, taken in the third trimester of pregnancy. Written as DNA, the CDR3 is TGTGCCAGCAGCTGGGGGGGGGCAGGGGAGCAGTACTTC. It translates to CASSWGGAGEQYF.